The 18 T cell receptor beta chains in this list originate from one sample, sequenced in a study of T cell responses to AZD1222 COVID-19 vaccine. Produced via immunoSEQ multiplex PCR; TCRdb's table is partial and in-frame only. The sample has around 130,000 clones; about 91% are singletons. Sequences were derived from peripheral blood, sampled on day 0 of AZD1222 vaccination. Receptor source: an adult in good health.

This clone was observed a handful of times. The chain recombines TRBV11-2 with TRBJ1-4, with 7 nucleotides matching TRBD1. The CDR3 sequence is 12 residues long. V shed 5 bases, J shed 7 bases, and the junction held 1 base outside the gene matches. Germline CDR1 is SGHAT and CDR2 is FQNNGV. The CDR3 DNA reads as TGTGCCAGCAGCCGGACAGGTGAAAAACTGTTTTTT. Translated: CASSRTGEKLFF.

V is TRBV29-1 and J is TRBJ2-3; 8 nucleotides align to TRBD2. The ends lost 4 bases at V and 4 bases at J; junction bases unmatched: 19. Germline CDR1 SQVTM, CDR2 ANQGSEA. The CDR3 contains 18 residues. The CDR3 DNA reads TGCAGCGTTGTCTTTATGCGGGAGGCCCGACTAAATTCAGATACGCAGTATTTT. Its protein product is CSVVFMREARLNSDTQYF.

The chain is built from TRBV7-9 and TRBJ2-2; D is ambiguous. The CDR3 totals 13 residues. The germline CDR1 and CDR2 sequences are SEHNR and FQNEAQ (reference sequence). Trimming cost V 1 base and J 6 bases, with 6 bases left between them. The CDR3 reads CASSLVGPGELFF. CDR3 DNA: TGTGCCAGCAGCTTAGTCGGCCCCGGGGAGCTGTTTTTT.

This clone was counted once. CDR3 amino acids: CAWARGTGTEAFF. DNA of the CDR3: TGTGCCTGGGCCAGGGGGACCGGCACTGAAGCTTTCTTT. The V call is TRBV30, the J call TRBJ1-1; TRBD1 aligns across 7 bases. There are 13 residues in the CDR3. V was clipped by 5 bases and J by 4 bases; unmatched bases: 7. Germline V lookup: CDR1 GTSNPN, CDR2 SVGIG (reference sequence).

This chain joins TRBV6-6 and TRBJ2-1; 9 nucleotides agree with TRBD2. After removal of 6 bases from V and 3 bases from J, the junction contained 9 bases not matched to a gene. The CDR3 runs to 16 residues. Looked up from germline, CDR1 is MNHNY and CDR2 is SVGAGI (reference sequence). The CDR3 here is CASSTLTSGLYNEQFF. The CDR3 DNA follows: TGTGCCAGCAGCACCTTGACTAGCGGACTCTACAATGAGCAGTTCTTC.

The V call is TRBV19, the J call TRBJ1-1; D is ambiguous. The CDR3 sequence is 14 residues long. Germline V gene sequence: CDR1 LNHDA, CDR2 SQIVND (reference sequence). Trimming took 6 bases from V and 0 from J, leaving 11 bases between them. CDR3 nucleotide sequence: TGTGCCAGTAGGACTCGGGGATTGAACACTGAAGCTTTCTTT. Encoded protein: CASRTRGLNTEAFF.

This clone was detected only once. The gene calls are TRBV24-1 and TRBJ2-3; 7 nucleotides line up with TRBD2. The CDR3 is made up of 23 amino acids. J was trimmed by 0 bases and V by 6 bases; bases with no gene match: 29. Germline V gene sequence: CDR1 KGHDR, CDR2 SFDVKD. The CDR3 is CATSIGTAGGSHTGTSSTDTQYF. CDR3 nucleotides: TGTGCCACCAGTATCGGTACAGCCGGCGGGAGTCATACTGGGACCTCTAGCACAGATACGCAGTATTTT.

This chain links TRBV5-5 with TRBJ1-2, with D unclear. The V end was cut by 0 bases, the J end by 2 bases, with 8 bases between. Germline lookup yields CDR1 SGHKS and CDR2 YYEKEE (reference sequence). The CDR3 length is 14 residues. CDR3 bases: TGTGCCAGCAGCTTGGAACGGATAAACTATGGCTACACCTTC. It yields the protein CASSLERINYGYTF.

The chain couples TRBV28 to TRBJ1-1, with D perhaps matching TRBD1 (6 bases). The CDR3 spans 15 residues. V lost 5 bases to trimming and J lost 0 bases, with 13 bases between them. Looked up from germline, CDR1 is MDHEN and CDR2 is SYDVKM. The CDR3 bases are TGTGCCAGCAGTCTCCGGACAGTCATGAACACTGAAGCTTTCTTT. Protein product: CASSLRTVMNTEAFF.

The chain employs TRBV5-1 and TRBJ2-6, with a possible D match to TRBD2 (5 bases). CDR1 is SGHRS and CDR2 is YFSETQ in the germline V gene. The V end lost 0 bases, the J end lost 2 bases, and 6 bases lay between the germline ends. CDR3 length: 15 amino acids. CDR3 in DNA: TGCGCCAGCAGCTTGGGAGGGACTGGGGCCAACGTCCTGACTTTC. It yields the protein CASSLGGTGANVLTF. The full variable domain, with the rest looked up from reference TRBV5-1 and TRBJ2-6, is KAGVTQTPRYLIKTRGQQVTLSCSPISGHRSVSWYQQTPGQGLQFLFEYFSETQRNKGNFPGRFSGRQFSNSRSEMNVSTLELGDSALYLCASSLGGTGANVLTFGAGSRLTVL.

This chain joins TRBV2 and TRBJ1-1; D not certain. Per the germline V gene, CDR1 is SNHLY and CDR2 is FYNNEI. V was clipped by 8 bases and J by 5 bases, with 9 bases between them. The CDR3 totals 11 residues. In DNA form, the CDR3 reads TGTGCCAGCGAACTGTCGACTGAAGCTTTCTTT. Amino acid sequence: CASELSTEAFF.

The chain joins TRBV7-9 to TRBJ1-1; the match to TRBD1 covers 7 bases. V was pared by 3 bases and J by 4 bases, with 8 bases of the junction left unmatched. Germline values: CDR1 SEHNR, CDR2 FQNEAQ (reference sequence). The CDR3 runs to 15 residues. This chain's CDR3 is CASSFDRDFPTEAFF. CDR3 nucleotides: TGTGCCAGCAGCTTCGACAGGGATTTCCCCACTGAAGCTTTCTTT.

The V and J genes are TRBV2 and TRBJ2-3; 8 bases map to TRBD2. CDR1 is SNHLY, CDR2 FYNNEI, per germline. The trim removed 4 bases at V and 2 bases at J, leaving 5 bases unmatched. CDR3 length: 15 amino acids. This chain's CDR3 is CASSVISGITDTQYF. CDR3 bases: TGTGCCAGCAGTGTAATTAGCGGGATCACAGATACGCAGTATTTT.

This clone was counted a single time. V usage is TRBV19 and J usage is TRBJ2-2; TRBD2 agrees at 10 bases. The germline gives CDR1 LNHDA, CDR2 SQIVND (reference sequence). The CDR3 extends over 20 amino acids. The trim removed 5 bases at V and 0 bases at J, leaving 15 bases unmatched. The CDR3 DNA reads TGTGCCAGTAGTCGTTCCGTCGGGACTAGCGTGACCGCGAACACCGGGGAGCTGTTTTTT. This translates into CASSRSVGTSVTANTGELFF.

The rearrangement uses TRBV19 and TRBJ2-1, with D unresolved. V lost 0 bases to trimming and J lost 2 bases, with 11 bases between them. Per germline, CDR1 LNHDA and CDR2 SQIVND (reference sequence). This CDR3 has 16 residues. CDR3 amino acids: CASSIDLLGTYNEQFF. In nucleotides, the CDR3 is TGTGCCAGTAGTATAGATCTTCTGGGCACCTACAATGAGCAGTTCTTC.

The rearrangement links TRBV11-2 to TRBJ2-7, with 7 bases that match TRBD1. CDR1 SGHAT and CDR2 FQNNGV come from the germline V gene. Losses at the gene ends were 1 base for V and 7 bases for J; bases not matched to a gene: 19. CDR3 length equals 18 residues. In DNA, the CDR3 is TGTGCCAGCAGCTTAGTAGGACAGGCAACACCCCCTACGAAGGAGCAGTACTTC. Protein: CASSLVGQATPPTKEQYF. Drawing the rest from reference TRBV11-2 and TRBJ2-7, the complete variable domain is EAGVAQSPRYKIIEKRQSVAFWCNPISGHATLYWYQQILGQGPKLLIQFQNNGVVDDSQLPKDRFSAERLKGVDSTLKIQPAKLEDSAVYLCASSLVGQATPPTKEQYFGPGTRLTVT.

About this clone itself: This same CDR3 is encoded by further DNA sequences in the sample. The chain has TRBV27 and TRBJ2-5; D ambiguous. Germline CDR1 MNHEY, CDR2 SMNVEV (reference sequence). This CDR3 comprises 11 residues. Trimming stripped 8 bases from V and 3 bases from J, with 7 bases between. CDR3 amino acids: CASGLKETQYF. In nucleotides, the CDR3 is TGTGCCAGCGGCTTAAAAGAGACCCAGTACTTC.

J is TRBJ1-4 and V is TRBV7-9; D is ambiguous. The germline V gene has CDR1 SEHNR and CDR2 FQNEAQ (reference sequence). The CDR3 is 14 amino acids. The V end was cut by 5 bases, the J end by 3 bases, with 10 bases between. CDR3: CASSLSVANEKLFF. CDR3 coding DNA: TGTGCCAGCAGCCTTTCTGTGGCTAATGAAAAACTGTTTTTT.